This T cell receptor (beta chain) was identified during a study of cytomegalovirus exposure and HLA in healthy donors. General study results and limits: Later on, analysis showed that most CMV-associated TCR beta chains appeared to be HLA-restricted. Previously analyzed data showed that most TCR beta V segments were productive at a frequency of about 90% or about 30%.

Healthy bone marrow donors supplied every sample. About this clone: As yet, its antigen is unknown.

PCR primers comprised 60 Vbeta and 13 Jbeta primers. Sequenced by immunoSEQ multiplex PCR; TCRdb stores in-frame clones only, minus some. The data show 150,000 to 200,000 clones, approximately 72% seen once. Per germline, CDR1 LNHNV and CDR2 YYDKDF (reference sequence). V was shortened by 0 bases and J by 4 bases, with 17 bases between the two germline ends. The CDR3 is made up of 17 amino acids. The gene calls are TRBV15 and TRBJ2-3; maybe TRBD2 (6 bases). Sequencing input: PBMCs. The sequence came from a human donor in good health. The CDR3 nucleotides are TGTGCCACCAGCAGAGAATCCGGGACTCAATTACCAGATACGCAGTATTTT. Translation gives CATSRESGTQLPDTQYF.